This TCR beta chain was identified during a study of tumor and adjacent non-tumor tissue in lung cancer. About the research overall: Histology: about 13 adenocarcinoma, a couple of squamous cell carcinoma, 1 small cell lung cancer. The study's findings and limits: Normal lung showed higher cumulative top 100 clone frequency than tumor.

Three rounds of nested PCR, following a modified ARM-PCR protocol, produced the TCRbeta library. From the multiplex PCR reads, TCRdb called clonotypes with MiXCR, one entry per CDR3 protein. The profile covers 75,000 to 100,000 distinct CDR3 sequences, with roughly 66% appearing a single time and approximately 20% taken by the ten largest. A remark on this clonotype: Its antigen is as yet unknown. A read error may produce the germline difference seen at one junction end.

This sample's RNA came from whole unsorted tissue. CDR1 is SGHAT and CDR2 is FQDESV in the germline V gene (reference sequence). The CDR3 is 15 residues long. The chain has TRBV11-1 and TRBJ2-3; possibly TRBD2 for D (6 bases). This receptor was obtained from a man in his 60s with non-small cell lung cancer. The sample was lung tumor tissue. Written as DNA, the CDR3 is TGTGCCAGCAGTCGGACTAACAAGAGCTCAGACACGCAGTATTTT. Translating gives CASSRTNKSSDTQYF.